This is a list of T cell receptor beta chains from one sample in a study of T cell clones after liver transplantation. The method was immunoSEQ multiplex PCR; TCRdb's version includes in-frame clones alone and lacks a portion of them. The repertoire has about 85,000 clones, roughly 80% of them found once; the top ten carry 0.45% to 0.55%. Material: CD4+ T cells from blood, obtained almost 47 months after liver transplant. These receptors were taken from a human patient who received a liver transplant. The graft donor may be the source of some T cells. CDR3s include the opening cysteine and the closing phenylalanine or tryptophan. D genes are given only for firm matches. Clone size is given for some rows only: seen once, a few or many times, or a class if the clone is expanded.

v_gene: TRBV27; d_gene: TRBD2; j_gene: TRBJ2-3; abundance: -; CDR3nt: TGTGCCAGCAGTTTATCGGCGGGAGTAACCAATACGCAGTATTTT; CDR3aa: CASSLSAGVTNTQYF
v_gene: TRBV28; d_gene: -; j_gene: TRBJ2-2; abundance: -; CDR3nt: TGTGCCAGCAGTTACAAGCGGGCGAACACCGGGGAGCTGTTTTTT; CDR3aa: CASSYKRANTGELFF
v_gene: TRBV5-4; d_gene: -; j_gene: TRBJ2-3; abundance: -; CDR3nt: TGTGCCAGCAGCCAACTCAGACAGGCGGATACGCAGTATTTT; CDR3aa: CASSQLRQADTQYF
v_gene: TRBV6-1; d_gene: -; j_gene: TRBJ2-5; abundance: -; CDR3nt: TGTGCCAGCAGTGAAAGGGTGTCAGAGACCCAGTACTTC; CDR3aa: CASSERVSETQYF
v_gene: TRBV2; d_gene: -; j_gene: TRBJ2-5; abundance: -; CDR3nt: TGTGCCAGCAGCCAGGGGGGTTCGGGGACCCAGTACTTC; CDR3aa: CASSQGGSGTQYF
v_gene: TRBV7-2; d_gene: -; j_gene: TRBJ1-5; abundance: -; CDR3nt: TGTGCCAGCAGCTTAGGGGGGGCAAGCAATCAGCCCCAGCATTTT; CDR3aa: CASSLGGASNQPQHF
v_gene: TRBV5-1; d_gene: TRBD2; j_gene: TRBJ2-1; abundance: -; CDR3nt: TGCGCCAGCAGCTTGGAGGCTAGCGGGTTCCCCTACAATGAGCAGTTCTTC; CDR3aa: CASSLEASGFPYNEQFF
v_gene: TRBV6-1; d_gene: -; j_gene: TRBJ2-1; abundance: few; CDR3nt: TGTGCCAGCAGGCTGAGAAATTGGGGGGATGAGCAGTTCTTC; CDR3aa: CASRLRNWGDEQFF
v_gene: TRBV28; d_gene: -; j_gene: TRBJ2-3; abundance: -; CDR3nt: TGTGCCAGCAGTTCCGGACCCACAGATACGCAGTATTTT; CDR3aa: CASSSGPTDTQYF
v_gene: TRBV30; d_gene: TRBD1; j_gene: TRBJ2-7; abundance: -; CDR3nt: TGTGCCTGGGACAGGGGATCGTACGAGCAGTACTTC; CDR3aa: CAWDRGSYEQYF
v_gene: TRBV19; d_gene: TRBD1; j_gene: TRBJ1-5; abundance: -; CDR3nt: TGTGCCAGTAGTATCCGGACAGGGTCGGAGAATCAGCCCCAGCATTTT; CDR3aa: CASSIRTGSENQPQHF
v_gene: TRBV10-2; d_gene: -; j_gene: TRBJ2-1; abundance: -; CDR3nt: TGCGCCAGCAGTGACGTCCAGGGCCTACTAGCAGAACCTTACAATGAGCAGTTCTTC; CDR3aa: CASSDVQGLLAEPYNEQFF
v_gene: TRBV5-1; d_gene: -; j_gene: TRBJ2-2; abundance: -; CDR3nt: TGCGCCAGCAGCTTGGACAGGCCGAACACCGGGGAGCTGTTTTTT; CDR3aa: CASSLDRPNTGELFF
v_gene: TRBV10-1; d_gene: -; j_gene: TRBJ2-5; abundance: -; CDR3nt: TGCGCCAGCAGTTCGACCCCGTACCAAGAGACCCAGTACTTC; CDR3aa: CASSSTPYQETQYF
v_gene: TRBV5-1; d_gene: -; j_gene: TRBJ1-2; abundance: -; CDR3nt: TGCGCCAGCAGCTTGGATCCTAACTATGGCTACACCTTC; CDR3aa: CASSLDPNYGYTF
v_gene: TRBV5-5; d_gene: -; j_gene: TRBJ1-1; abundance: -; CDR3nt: TGTGCCAGCAGCTCGCTGAGGAGTGACACTGAAGCTTTCTTT; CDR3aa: CASSSLRSDTEAFF
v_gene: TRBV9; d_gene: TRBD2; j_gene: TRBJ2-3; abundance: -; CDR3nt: TGTGCCAGCAGCGGATCGTACGGGACTAGCGGGAGTGCGCAGTATTTT; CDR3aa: CASSGSYGTSGSAQYF
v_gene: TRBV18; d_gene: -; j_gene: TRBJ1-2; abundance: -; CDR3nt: TGTGCCAGCTCACCCATTGTAGGGGAGGACTATGGCTACACCTTC; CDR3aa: CASSPIVGEDYGYTF
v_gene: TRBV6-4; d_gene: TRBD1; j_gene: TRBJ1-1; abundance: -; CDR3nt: TGTGCCAGCAGGGAGGACAGGGCGGGTACTGAAGCTTTCTTT; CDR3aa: CASREDRAGTEAFF
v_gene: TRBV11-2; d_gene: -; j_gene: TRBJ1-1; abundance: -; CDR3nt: TGTGCCAGCAGCCCAAACCGGGACCGTGAAGCTTTCTTT; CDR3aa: CASSPNRDREAFF
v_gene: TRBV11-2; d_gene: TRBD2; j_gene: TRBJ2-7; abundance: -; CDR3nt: TGTGCCAGCAGCTGGATTCCTCGGGACTACTCCTACGAGCAGTACTTC; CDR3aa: CASSWIPRDYSYEQYF
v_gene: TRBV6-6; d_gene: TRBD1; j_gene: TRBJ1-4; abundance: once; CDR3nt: TGTGCCAGCAGTTCGGAACAGGCAGGGGGCTTAGAAAAACTGTTTTTT; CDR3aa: CASSSEQAGGLEKLFF